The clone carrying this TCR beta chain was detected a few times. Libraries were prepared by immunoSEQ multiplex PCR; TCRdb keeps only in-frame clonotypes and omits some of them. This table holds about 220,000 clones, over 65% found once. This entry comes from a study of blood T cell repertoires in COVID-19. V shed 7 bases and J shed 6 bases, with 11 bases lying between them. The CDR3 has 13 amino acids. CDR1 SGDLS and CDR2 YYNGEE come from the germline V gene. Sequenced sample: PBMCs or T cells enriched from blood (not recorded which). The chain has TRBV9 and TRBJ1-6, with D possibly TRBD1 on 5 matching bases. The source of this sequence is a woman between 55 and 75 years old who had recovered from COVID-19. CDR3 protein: CASGGSSNSPLHF. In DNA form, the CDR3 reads TGTGCCAGCGGGGGGAGCTCTAATTCACCCCTCCACTTT.